The 28 T cell receptor beta chains given below trace back to one sample, sequenced in a study of OX40 agonist ivuxolimab in advanced cancers. The library was obtained by the immunoSEQ multiplex PCR assay. TCRdb limited this immuneACCESS table to in-frame rearrangements with V and J called. A share of clones is missing; checked studies link under half to unresolved V genes, and the rest is unexplained. The sample table shows 50,000 or so clones, and about 83% are seen once. Clones ranked in the top ten supply under 6% of the sample. The sequenced sample was CD4+ or CD8+ T cells sorted from blood, obtained in a trial of the OX40 agonist ivuxolimab. The receptors shown here come from an adult with an advanced solid tumor such as melanoma, head and neck, liver or kidney cancer.

The gene calls are TRBV28 and TRBJ2-5; TRBD2 agrees at 8 bases. Near its end, the DNA agrees better with TRBJ2-7, so the J call may be wrong. The CDR3 is made up of 15 amino acids. Per germline, CDR1 MDHEN and CDR2 SYDVKM. The CDR3 bases are TGTGCCAGCAGTTTATCACGGGGGGGCGGAGACGAGCAGTACTTC. This codes for CASSLSRGGGDEQYF.

This chain links TRBV28 with TRBJ2-7, with TRBD2 as a possible D gene (6 bases). CDR1 is MDHEN and CDR2 is SYDVKM in the germline V gene. This CDR3 region has 14 residues. V dropped 6 bases and J dropped 2 bases, with 14 bases sitting between them. CDR3 sequence reads: CASRGAGLTYEQYF. In DNA form, the CDR3 reads TGTGCCAGCAGGGGAGCGGGCCTAACCTACGAGCAGTACTTC. The variable domain in full, completed from reference TRBV28 and TRBJ2-7, reads DVKVTQSSRYLVKRTGEKVFLECVQDMDHENMFWYRQDPGLGLRLIYFSYDVKMKEKGDIPEGYSVSREKKERFSLILESASTNQTSMYLCASRGAGLTYEQYFGPGTRLTVT.

The chain recombines TRBV25-1 with TRBJ2-5, with 9 bases fitting TRBD2. The CDR3 spans 14 residues. Germline V gene lookup returns CDR1 MGHDK and CDR2 SYGVNS. V lost 8 bases and J lost 4; bases outside the gene matches: 8. CDR3 sequence: CASGLAGTSETQYF. CDR3 DNA: TGTGCCAGCGGTCTAGCGGGGACGTCAGAGACCCAGTACTTC.

The genes are TRBV5-1 and TRBJ2-3; the D is unclear. This CDR3 has 16 amino acids. The germline V gene encodes CDR1 SGHRS and CDR2 YFSETQ. Trimming left V 1 base short and J 0 bases short, with 12 bases between. Written as DNA, the CDR3 is TGCGCCAGCAGCTTGTCGGCTACCGAAAGCACAGATACGCAGTATTTT. This sequence encodes CASSLSATESTDTQYF.

This chain joins TRBV9 and TRBJ2-1; TRBD2 aligns across 7 bases. CDR1 is SGDLS, CDR2 YYNGEE, per germline. J was trimmed by 9 bases and V by 6 bases; bases with no gene match: 12. There are 14 residues in the CDR3. CDR3 region: CASNTGTITFEQFF. DNA for the CDR3: TGTGCCAGCAACACCGGGACTATAACATTTGAGCAGTTCTTC.

This rearrangement joins TRBV5-1 to TRBJ1-3, with 11 bases that match TRBD1. The germline gives CDR1 SGHRS, CDR2 YFSETQ. CDR3 size: 19 residues. V trimming: 4 bases; J trimming: 2 bases; junction bases outside the gene matches: 14. The CDR3 coding sequence is TGCGCCAGCAGCCCGGACAGGGGGCGCTTCTTCCAAACTGGAAACACCATATATTTT. Protein: CASSPDRGRFFQTGNTIYF.

This chain links TRBV7-9 with TRBJ1-1, with no clear D. This CDR3 comprises 15 residues. The V gene lost 1 base and the J gene lost 3 bases, with 12 bases spanning the gap. Germline V gene lookup returns CDR1 SEHNR and CDR2 FQNEAQ (reference sequence). The CDR3 DNA is TGTGCCAGCAGCTTAGACGGGTCAGGCTACACTGAAGCTTTCTTT. This encodes CASSLDGSGYTEAFF. The whole variable domain, filled in from reference TRBV7-9 and TRBJ1-1, reads DTGVSQNPRHKITKRGQNVTFRCDPISEHNRLYWYRQTLGQGPEFLTYFQNEAQLEKSRLLSDRFSAERPKGSFSTLEIQRTEQGDSAMYLCASSLDGSGYTEAFFGQGTRLTVV.

This clone occurred once. This sequence joins TRBV19 and TRBJ2-3, with TRBD2 matching 9 bases. Looked up from germline, CDR1 is LNHDA and CDR2 is SQIVND (reference sequence). Germline trimming cut 0 bases from V and 8 bases from J; bases unmatched to any gene: 6. CDR3 length: 15 residues. CDR3 nucleotides: TGTGCCAGTAGTATAGAGAGCGGGGGGCGGGGTACGCAGTATTTT. Protein: CASSIESGGRGTQYF.

The rearrangement joins TRBV10-3 to TRBJ2-5; 7 bases map to TRBD1. V shed 10 bases, J shed 1 base, and the junction held 3 bases outside the gene matches. Germline-derived CDR1 and CDR2 are ENHRY and SYGVKD. The CDR3 is 12 residues long. DNA for the CDR3: TGTGCCACCCGGACAGGCCAAGAGACCCAGTACTTC. This translates into CATRTGQETQYF.

The count of this clone is one. This chain uses TRBV23-1 with TRBJ2-2; the match to TRBD1 covers 11 bases. TRBV23-1 is flagged as an ORF with uncertain function. CDR3 size: 17 residues. Unmatched junction bases numbered 7, after V lost 1 base and J lost 6 bases. The CDR3 DNA follows: TGCGCCAGCAGTCAATATACTCGGGACAGGGGGTCCGGGGAGCTGTTTTTT. Translating it yields CASSQYTRDRGSGELFF.

As to this clone: Additional DNA sequences in this sample encode the identical CDR3. The rearrangement links TRBV18 to TRBJ2-3; D ambiguous. The CDR3 runs to 14 residues. The germline gives CDR1 KGHSH, CDR2 LQKENI. Trimming pared 0 bases from V and 0 bases from J, leaving 4 bases between. In nucleotides, the CDR3 is TGTGCCAGCTCACCACCGTCCAGCACAGATACGCAGTATTTT. It specifies CASSPPSSTDTQYF.

This chain uses TRBV19 with TRBJ2-5; D uncertain. V was clipped by 6 bases and J by 0 bases, with 11 bases between them. The germline gives CDR1 LNHDA, CDR2 SQIVND (reference sequence). This CDR3 contains 14 residues. The chain's CDR3 is CASRDGRYQETQYF. CDR3 sequence (DNA): TGTGCCAGTAGGGACGGTCGGTACCAAGAGACCCAGTACTTC.

The chain links TRBV19 to TRBJ1-2, with 10 nucleotides matching TRBD1. The CDR3 extends over 15 amino acids. Trimming at V came to 4 bases and at J to 6 bases, leaving 8 bases not matched to a gene. From germline, CDR1 is LNHDA and CDR2 SQIVND (reference sequence). The CDR3 nucleotides read TGTGCCAGTAGTAATGACAGGGGGCTTGAGAATGGCTACACCTTC. Protein product: CASSNDRGLENGYTF.

This chain connects TRBV5-1 to TRBJ2-7; 7 nucleotides align to TRBD2. This CDR3 region has 15 residues. V lost 2 bases to trimming and J lost 0 bases; unmatched junction nucleotides: 5. Per the germline V gene, CDR1 is SGHRS and CDR2 is YFSETQ. CDR3 protein: CASSFSLATSYEQYF. The CDR3 nucleotides are TGCGCCAGCAGCTTTTCACTAGCGACCTCCTACGAGCAGTACTTC. Full variable domain (remainder filled in from reference TRBV5-1 and TRBJ2-7): KAGVTQTPRYLIKTRGQQVTLSCSPISGHRSVSWYQQTPGQGLQFLFEYFSETQRNKGNFPGRFSGRQFSNSRSEMNVSTLELGDSALYLCASSFSLATSYEQYFGPGTRLTVT.

V usage is TRBV30 and J usage is TRBJ2-4, with no clear D. The V end was cut by 5 bases, the J end by 9 bases, with 14 bases between. The CDR3 has 12 amino acids. Germline V gene sequence: CDR1 GTSNPN, CDR2 SVGIG (reference sequence). CDR3 DNA sequence: TGTGCCTGGGACCGGTCCGAAGGCATTCAGTACTTC. Protein product: CAWDRSEGIQYF.

The gene calls are TRBV19 and TRBJ2-1, with 8 positions matching TRBD1. This CDR3 comprises 13 residues. Germline V gene data show CDR1 as LNHDA and CDR2 as SQIVND (reference sequence). The junction had 6 bases not matched to a gene; V was cut back by 5 bases and J by 9 bases. The CDR3 DNA is TGTGCCAGTAGTCTCCAGGGGGCCAGTGAGCAGTTCTTC. This sequence encodes CASSLQGASEQFF.

V gene TRBV15 combines with J gene TRBJ1-5; 8 bases are shared with TRBD1. Germline V CDR1 and CDR2: LNHNV, YYDKDF (reference sequence). V gave up 6 bases and J gave up 4 bases; unmatched junction bases: 8. The CDR3 length is 15 residues. CDR3 nucleotide sequence: TGTGCCACCAGTCCGGACAGGGCCCCAAATCAGCCCCAGCATTTT. Its translation is CATSPDRAPNQPQHF.

The chain uses TRBV7-6 and TRBJ1-6; possible D gene TRBD1, 5 bases. This CDR3 has 15 amino acids. V lost 1 base, J lost 4 bases, and 8 bases lay in between. Germline loops: CDR1 SGHVS, CDR2 FNYEAQ. The CDR3 DNA reads as TGTGCCAGCAGCTTAGTGGACAATTATAATTCACCCCTCCACTTT. Translation: CASSLVDNYNSPLHF. The variable domain in full, with the rest retrieved from reference TRBV7-6 and TRBJ1-6, is GAGVSQSPRYKVTKRGQDVALRCDPISGHVSLYWYRQALGQGPEFLTYFNYEAQQDKSGLPNDRFSAERPEGSISTLTIQRTEQRDSAMYRCASSLVDNYNSPLHFGNGTRLTVT.

This clone has a single count. CDR3 coding DNA: TGCGCCAGCAGCGGCGGGGACGAGCAGTACTTC. This codes for CASSGGDEQYF. The gene calls are TRBV4-1 and TRBJ2-7; possibly TRBD2 for D (6 bases). CDR3 length: 11 residues. Germline V gene sequence: CDR1 MGHRA, CDR2 YSYEKL. Trimming stripped 5 bases from V and 5 bases from J, with 7 bases between.

The table lists this clone with a few counts. V usage is TRBV2 and J usage is TRBJ2-7, with D hard to call. This CDR3 region has 13 residues. Trimming pared 5 bases from V and 3 bases from J, leaving 11 bases between. Per germline, CDR1 SNHLY and CDR2 FYNNEI. The CDR3: CASSPRLDYEQYF. The CDR3 coding sequence is TGTGCCAGCAGTCCGAGACTCGACTACGAGCAGTACTTC.

The gene calls are TRBV11-2 and TRBJ1-6, with 11 positions matching TRBD1. Germline values: CDR1 SGHAT, CDR2 FQNNGV. Germline trimming cut 7 bases from V and 9 bases from J; bases unmatched to any gene: 5. The CDR3 contains 14 residues. The CDR3 region has the DNA TGTGCCAGCAACATCGGGACAGGGGGTTCACCCCTCCACTTT. This sequence encodes CASNIGTGGSPLHF.

This clone appeared once. The V call is TRBV19, the J call TRBJ2-5, with TRBD1 matching over 8 bases. Per the germline V gene, CDR1 is LNHDA and CDR2 is SQIVND (reference sequence). V lost 6 bases and J lost 4; bases outside the gene matches: 10. The CDR3 is made up of 15 amino acids. CDR3 region: CASSLSPGGRETQYF. In DNA form, the CDR3 reads TGTGCCAGTAGCTTATCCCCAGGGGGCCGAGAGACCCAGTACTTC.

The chain carries TRBV5-6 and TRBJ2-1; 8 bases align to TRBD1. The germline V gene encodes CDR1 SGHDT and CDR2 YYEEEE. The CDR3 loop spans 19 amino acids. J gave up 10 bases and V 4 bases, and 25 bases lay outside the gene matches. In DNA form, the CDR3 reads TGTGCCAGCAGCCCGGACGAATCTTACGGACAGGGCCGTCGAAAAGAGCAGTTCTTC. Its protein product is CASSPDESYGQGRRKEQFF.

The V and J genes are TRBV7-8 and TRBJ1-4; D is perhaps TRBD1 (6 bases). CDR3 length: 16 amino acids. The V gene lost 5 bases and the J gene lost 3 bases, with 16 bases spanning the gap. Germline CDR1 is SGHVS and CDR2 is FQNEAQ. The CDR3 region is CASSPRRTVSNEKLFF. The CDR3 nucleotides are TGTGCCAGCAGCCCGAGGCGGACAGTATCTAATGAAAAACTGTTTTTT.

The CDR3 DNA reads as TGTGCCAGCAGCGTAGGGACAGGGTGGGGGACTGAAGCTTTCTTT. Amino acids: CASSVGTGWGTEAFF. The rearrangement joins TRBV9 to TRBJ1-1, with TRBD1 matching over 8 bases. CDR1 SGDLS and CDR2 YYNGEE come from the germline V gene. This CDR3 spans 15 amino acids. V was clipped by 0 bases and J by 5 bases; unmatched bases: 6.

This clone was found once. The chain uses TRBV6-6 and TRBJ1-1; 7 bases line up with TRBD1. CDR3 length: 16 residues. The V segment lost 6 bases and the J segment 2 bases; nucleotides outside the gene matches: 12. The germline CDR1 and CDR2 sequences are MNHNY and SVGAGI (reference sequence). The CDR3 sequence: CASSPTTGTANTEAFF. CDR3 nucleotide sequence: TGTGCCAGCAGCCCCACAACCGGGACAGCCAACACTGAAGCTTTCTTT.

J is TRBJ1-1 and V is TRBV2; D perhaps matches TRBD1 (5 bases). Germline V lookup: CDR1 SNHLY, CDR2 FYNNEI. The CDR3 has 15 amino acids. Trimming removed 5 bases at V and 4 bases at J, with 17 bases between. CDR3 bases: TGTGCCAGCAGTTTTCTTGAGGGAGGGACCACTGAAGCTTTCTTT. Its translation is CASSFLEGGTTEAFF.

The V call is TRBV6-5, the J call TRBJ1-6; 10 bases map to TRBD1. Germline V gene lookup returns CDR1 MNHEY and CDR2 SVGAGI. The trim removed 5 bases at V and 6 bases at J, leaving 4 bases unmatched. The CDR3 is 15 amino acids. The CDR3 loop reads CASSPGQGLNSPLHF. In nucleotides, the CDR3 is TGTGCCAGCAGTCCGGGACAGGGGCTTAATTCACCCCTCCACTTT.